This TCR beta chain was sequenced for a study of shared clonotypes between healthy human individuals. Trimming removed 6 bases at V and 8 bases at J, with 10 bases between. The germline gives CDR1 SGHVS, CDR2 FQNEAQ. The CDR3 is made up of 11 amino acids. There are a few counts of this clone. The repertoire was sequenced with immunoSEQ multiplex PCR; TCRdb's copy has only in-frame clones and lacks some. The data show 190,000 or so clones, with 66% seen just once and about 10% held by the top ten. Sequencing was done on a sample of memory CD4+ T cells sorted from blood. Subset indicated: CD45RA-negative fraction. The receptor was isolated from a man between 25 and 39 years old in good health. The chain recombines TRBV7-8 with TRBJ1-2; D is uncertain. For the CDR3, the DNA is TGTGCCAGCAGAGGAGAGGGCGGCTACACCTTC. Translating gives CASRGEGGYTF.